This T cell receptor (beta chain) comes out of a study of patients and donors after allogeneic stem cell transplantation. Germline V gene sequence: CDR1 SGHRS, CDR2 YFSETQ. The CDR3 length is 14 residues. The germline V and J ends were trimmed by 5 bases and 1 base, with 12 bases remaining between them. One entry per CDR3 protein results from TCRdb running MiXCR on the RT-PCR reads. The table includes some 960,000 distinct CDR3 sequences, 18% detected once. Material for sequencing was blood, either unsorted or a sorted T cell fraction (not recorded which). This TCR was sampled from a human donor who was either an allogeneic HSCT recipient or a stem cell or donor lymphocyte infusion donor (not recorded which). It is not recorded whose cells these are; they may come from a transplant donor. The V call is TRBV5-1, the J call TRBJ1-1; D is ambiguous. CDR3 sequence reads: CASRGGRPNTEAFF. The CDR3 region has the DNA TGCGCCAGCAGAGGCGGACGGCCGAACACTGAAGCTTTCTTT.